This TCR beta chain was observed in a study of T-cell memory formation after mild COVID-19. TCRdb independently ran MiXCR on the 5' RACE reads; one entry per CDR3 protein. The repertoire includes 560,000 or so distinct CDR3 sequences, 17% of them detected once, and about 8.6% sits in the top ten. This CDR3 is 12 amino acids long. Germline-derived CDR1 and CDR2 are DFQATT and SNEGSKA (reference sequence). With V trimmed by 6 bases and J by 7 bases, 6 bases remained unmatched. The receptor comes from an adult woman who had mild COVID-19 (a few samples of this study predate the infection). Cell type and time point are not known. The specimen was PBMCs or a T cell subset sorted from them (not recorded which). V is TRBV20-1 and J is TRBJ2-1; 7 nucleotides agree with TRBD2. DNA of the CDR3: TGCAGTGCGGGAGGGCCACGGAATGAGCAGTTCTTC. This codes for CSAGGPRNEQFF.